This T cell receptor (beta chain) was identified in a study of shared clonotypes between healthy human individuals. Study overall: Donors had three CD4 naive, three CD4 memory, two CD8 naive and one CD8 memory plate apiece. Whole-study findings and limits: Roughly 5% of naive CD4 clonotypes were shared across several donors. What naive subsets generally showed was a larger estimated richness than memory subsets showed. Clonotype sharing among donors, it was expected, would be affected by sequencing depth.

The table came from immunoSEQ multiplex PCR; TCRdb's copy has only in-frame clones and leaves some out. The sample consists of about 2.1 million clones, approximately 92% of them appearing once. Germline CDR1 MNHEY, CDR2 SMNVEV (reference sequence). The CDR3 contains 17 residues. V was pared by 0 bases and J by 2 bases, with 5 bases of the junction left unmatched. A word on this clone: Its cognate antigen is unknown.

Naivety among CD8 cells was defined by CD45RO negativity and positive CCR7 selection, thereby excluding terminally differentiated effector memory CD45RA+ cells. The sequenced sample consisted of naive CD8+ T cells from PBMCs. This receptor was identified in a man aged 18-30 years in good health. Some clones in this sample may be carry-over from other donors' samples. The chain uses TRBV27 and TRBJ2-5, with 11 bases that match TRBD2. CDR3 bases: TGTGCCAGCAGTTTATCCCATAGCGGGAGGGGGCAAGAGACCCAGTACTTC. As protein: CASSLSHSGRGQETQYF.